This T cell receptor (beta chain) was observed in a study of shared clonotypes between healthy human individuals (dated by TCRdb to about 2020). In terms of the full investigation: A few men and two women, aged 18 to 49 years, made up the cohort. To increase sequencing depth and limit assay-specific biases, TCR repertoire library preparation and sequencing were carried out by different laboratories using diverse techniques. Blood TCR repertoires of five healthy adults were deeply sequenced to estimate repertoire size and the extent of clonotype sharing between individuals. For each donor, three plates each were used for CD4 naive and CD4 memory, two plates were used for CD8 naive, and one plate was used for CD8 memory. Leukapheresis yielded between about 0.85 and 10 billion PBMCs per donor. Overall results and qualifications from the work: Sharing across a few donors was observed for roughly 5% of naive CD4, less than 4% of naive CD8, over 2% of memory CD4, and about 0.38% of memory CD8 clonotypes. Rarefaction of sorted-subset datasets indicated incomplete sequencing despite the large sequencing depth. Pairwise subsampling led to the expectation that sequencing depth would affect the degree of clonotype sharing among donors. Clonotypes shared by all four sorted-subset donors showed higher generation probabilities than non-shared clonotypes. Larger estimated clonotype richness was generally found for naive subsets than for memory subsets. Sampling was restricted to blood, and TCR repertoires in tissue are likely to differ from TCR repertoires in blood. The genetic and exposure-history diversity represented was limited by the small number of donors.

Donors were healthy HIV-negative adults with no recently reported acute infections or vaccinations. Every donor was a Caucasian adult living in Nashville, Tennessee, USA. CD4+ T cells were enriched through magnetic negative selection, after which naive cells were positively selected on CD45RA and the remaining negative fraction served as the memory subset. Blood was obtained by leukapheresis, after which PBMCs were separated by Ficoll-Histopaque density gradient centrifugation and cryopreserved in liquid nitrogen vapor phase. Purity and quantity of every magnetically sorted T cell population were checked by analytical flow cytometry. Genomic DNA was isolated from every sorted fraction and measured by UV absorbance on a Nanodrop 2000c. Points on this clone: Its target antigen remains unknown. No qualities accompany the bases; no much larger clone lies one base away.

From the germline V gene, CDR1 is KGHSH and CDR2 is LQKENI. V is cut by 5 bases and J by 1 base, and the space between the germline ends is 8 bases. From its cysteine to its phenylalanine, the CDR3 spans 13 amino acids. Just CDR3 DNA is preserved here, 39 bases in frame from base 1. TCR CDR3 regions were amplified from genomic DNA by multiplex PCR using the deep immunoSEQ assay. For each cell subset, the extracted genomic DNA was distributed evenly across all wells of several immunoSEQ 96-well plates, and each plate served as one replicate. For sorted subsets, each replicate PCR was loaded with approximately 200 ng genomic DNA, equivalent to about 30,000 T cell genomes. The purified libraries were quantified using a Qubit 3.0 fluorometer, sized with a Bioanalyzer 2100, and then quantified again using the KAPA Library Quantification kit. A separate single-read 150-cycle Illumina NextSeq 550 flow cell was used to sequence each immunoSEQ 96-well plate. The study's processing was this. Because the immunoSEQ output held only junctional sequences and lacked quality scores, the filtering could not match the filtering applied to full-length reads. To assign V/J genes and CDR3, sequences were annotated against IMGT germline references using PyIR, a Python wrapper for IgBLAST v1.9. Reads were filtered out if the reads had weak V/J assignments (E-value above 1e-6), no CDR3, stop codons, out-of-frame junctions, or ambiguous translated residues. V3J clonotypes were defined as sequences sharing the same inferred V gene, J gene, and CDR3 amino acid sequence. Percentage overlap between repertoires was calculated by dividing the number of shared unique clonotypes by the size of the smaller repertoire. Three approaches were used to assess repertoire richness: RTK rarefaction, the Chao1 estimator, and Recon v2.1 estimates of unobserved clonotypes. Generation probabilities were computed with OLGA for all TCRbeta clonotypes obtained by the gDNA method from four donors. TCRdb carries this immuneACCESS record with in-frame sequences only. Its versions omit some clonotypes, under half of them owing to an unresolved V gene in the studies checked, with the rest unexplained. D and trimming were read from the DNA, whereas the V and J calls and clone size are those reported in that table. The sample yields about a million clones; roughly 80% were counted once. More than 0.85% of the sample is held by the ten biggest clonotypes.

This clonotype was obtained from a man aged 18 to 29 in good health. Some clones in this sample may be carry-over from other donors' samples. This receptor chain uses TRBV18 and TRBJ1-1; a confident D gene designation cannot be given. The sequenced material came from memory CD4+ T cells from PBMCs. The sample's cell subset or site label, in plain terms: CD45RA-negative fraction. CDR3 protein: CASSSNGNTEAFF. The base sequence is TGTGCCAGCTCATCCAACGGGAACACTGAAGCTTTCTTT.